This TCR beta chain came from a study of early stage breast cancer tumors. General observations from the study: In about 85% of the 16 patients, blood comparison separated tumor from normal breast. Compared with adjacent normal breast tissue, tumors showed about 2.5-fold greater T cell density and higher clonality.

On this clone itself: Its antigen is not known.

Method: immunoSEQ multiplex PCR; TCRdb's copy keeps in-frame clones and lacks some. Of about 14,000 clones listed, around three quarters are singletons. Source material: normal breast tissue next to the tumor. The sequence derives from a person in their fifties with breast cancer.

The CDR3 reads CASSEGVGALGSNEQFF. The CDR3 coding sequence is TGTGCCAGCAGTGAAGGGGTGGGGGCCCTGGGTAGCAATGAGCAGTTCTTC. This rearrangement joins TRBV2 to TRBJ2-1, with D tentatively TRBD1 (6 bases). The CDR3 runs to 17 residues. V lost 1 base to trimming and J lost 6 bases, with 19 bases between them. Per germline, CDR1 SNHLY and CDR2 FYNNEI.